Reported below is one TCR beta chain. This sample is drawn from a study of blood T cell repertoires in COVID-19. The overall study: The samples span acute and convalescent COVID-19 from the United States, Italy and Spain.

Profiled with immunoSEQ multiplex PCR; TCRdb holds only in-frame clones, not every one. The sample lists tens of thousands of clones, less than 90% occurring once. With 6 bases clipped from V and 2 bases from J, the junction kept 4 bases outside the gene matches. The CDR3 sequence is 14 residues long. Germline CDR1 MNHNY, CDR2 SVGAGI (reference sequence). The sample consisted of peripheral blood. The J gene is TRBJ1-5, the V gene TRBV6-6; 7 positions agree with TRBD1. This TCR derives from a man aged 55 to 70 with acute or convalescent COVID-19. The CDR3 nucleotides read TGTGCCAGCAGAACAGGGGCGGGCAATCAGCCCCAGCATTTT. It is translated as CASRTGAGNQPQHF.